This T cell receptor beta chain was sequenced for a study of blood T cell repertoires in COVID-19 (dated by TCRdb to 2019 to 2021). Broadly, across the study: The collaborator samples originated in the United States, Italy and Spain and spanned the acute and convalescent phases of COVID-19. The material from the prospective study consisted of cDNA or gDNA derived from T cells, B-cell-depleted T cells, or PBMCs. Deeply sampled blood TCRbeta repertoires from subjects exposed to, actively infected with, or recovered from COVID-19 were included in the dataset. The repertoires were released in a freely available public database intended as a resource for research on the immune response to SARS-CoV-2. Samples were obtained from the ongoing ImmuneRACE study (first 160 participants) and from roughly 1,300 subjects provided by 6 global collaborators. A de-identified subject ID, COVID-19 status, age in years and sex were almost always included in the sample metadata. Where available, HLA class I and class II types were obtained from metadata supplied by the sample provider rather than from assay-based typing. Summary of the overall study and its limitations: How much clinical and demographic metadata was included differed by source and by participant, and the metadata was provided uncurated.

Participants in the prospective study were aged roughly 18 to 100 years, lived in more than 20 United States geographic areas, and enrolled through a virtual design. To assign participants to cohorts, the prospective study relied on clinical history that participants themselves reported in a screening survey and a study questionnaire. Recovered participants in ImmuneRACE Cohort 3 were defined as having two consecutive negative NP/OP PCR tests, clearance from a healthcare professional, or resolution of symptoms. Each participant in the prospective study had whole blood, serum and a nasopharyngeal or oropharyngeal swab collected by mobile phlebotomists. Additional blood draws and questionnaires over an approximately 2-month period could optionally be provided by prospective study participants. Blood samples from the prospective study were shipped frozen or at room temperature prior to DNA extraction.

TCRbeta CDR3 regions were amplified from genomic DNA by means of the immunoSEQ Assay, a bias-controlled multiplex PCR. The paper's processing steps were these. The number of nucleated cells in each sample was estimated from the amplification of reference gene primers within the assay. To quantify the absolute abundance of each unique TCRbeta CDR3 rearrangement, sequence reads were collapsed and filtered. For each sample, productive Simpson clonality was calculated as the square root of Simpson's diversity index over productive rearrangements. As stored in TCRdb, this immuneACCESS dataset retains in-frame rearrangements with V and J assigned. A fraction of the clones does not appear; measured against another copy, unresolved V genes explain less than half of the discrepancy, and the remainder lacks a known reason. That table furnishes V, J and clone size, whereas the DNA furnished D and trimming. The sample contains about 400,000 clones, about 88% of them found a single time. Around 3% of the sample goes to the ten largest clones.

CDR1 SGHTA and CDR2 FQGTGA are derived from the germline V gene. The CDR3 has 14 amino acids, counting the end cysteine and phenylalanine. CDR3 DNA only is kept here, 42 bases in frame from base 1. V is reduced by 3 bases and J by 1 base, leaving a spacing of 9 bases between them. Comments on this clone: No antigen is known for it. Base-call qualities are not available, and no considerably larger clone is one nucleotide away.

The origin of this receptor is a woman aged 30 to 39 who had recovered from COVID-19. Sample: PBMCs or T cells enriched from blood (not recorded which). The sequence is built from TRBV7-3 and TRBJ1-1, and TRBD1 may be the D gene, going by 5 matching bases. The DNA is as follows: TGTGCCAGCAGCTTCGACAGTACGAACACTGAAGCTTTCTTT. Its protein product is CASSFDSTNTEAFF.